This TCR beta chain was identified during a study of technical replicates of blood from several donors. This CDR3 is built from 15 residues. V lost 1 base and J lost 5, with 11 bases in between. Germline CDR1 LGHNA, CDR2 YSLEER. Libraries were prepared by immunoSEQ multiplex PCR; TCRdb keeps only in-frame clonotypes and omits some of them. This table has some 30,000 clones, around nine tenths appearing once. This TCR came from a human donor in good health. Some clones in this sample may be carry-over from other donors' samples. Sequences were obtained from PBMCs. The chain is built from TRBV4-3 and TRBJ1-4; D perhaps matches TRBD1 (6 bases). The CDR3 sequence: CASSQGTDRNEKLFF. DNA of the CDR3: TGCGCCAGCAGCCAAGGGACAGATCGAAATGAAAAACTGTTTTTT.